This TCR beta chain came from a study of cytomegalovirus exposure and HLA in healthy donors. Study-wide results and limits: Reportedly, cytomegalovirus status was diagnosed with high sensitivity and specificity. Association of a missense DCLRE1C variant with TCR beta V- and J-gene trimming was reported in a later analysis. Across donors, sequencing depth was assumed by presence/absence analyses to be roughly uniform.

The PCR was carried out with 60 Vbeta primers and 13 Jbeta primers. Methods used by the authors: An analysis that came later counted some 81 million unique TCR beta chains, approximately 12 million shared. Some clones are missing from TCRdb's copy, which holds only in-frame ones; the method was immunoSEQ multiplex PCR. The V and J calls and the clone size are those of that table, but D and trimming were determined from the DNA. The sample includes about 94,000 clones, approximately 79% of them seen just once. With regard to this clone: Its antigen is undetermined.

The sequenced sample was PBMCs. This clonotype was sampled from a woman in her forties in good health and CMV-seronegative.

The CDR3 region is CSVENQGFQYF. DNA for the CDR3: TGCAGCGTAGAAAATCAGGGGTTTCAGTACTTC. The chain employs TRBV29-1 and TRBJ2-4; possible D gene TRBD1, 6 bases. Germline V lookup: CDR1 SQVTM, CDR2 ANQGSEA. The germline V and J ends were trimmed by 6 bases and 11 bases, with 14 bases remaining between them. The CDR3 runs to 11 residues.